The 8 T cell receptor beta chains in this list originate from one sample, sequenced in a study of T cell responses to AZD1222 COVID-19 vaccine (dated by TCRdb to the early 2020s). Library preparation was by the immunoSEQ multiplex PCR assay. TCRdb retrieved this table from immuneACCESS and kept in-frame rearrangements only. Not all clones are present; in checked studies, unresolved V genes account for under half, and no reason is known for the remainder. This sample has 120,000 or so clones in its table, and 90% to 95% of those were observed once. The top ten constitute over 2.5% of the sample. The time point label for this specimen denotes: baseline before first vaccination. The input for sequencing was peripheral blood, taken on day 0 of AZD1222 vaccination. The receptors originated from an adult in good health.

This clone is a singleton in its sample. The chain links TRBV27 to TRBJ1-2; tentatively, D is TRBD1 (6 bases). Germline lookup yields CDR1 MNHEY and CDR2 SMNVEV (reference sequence). The CDR3 spans 15 residues. With 5 bases removed from V and 2 bases from J, the gap between germline ends came to 15 bases. CDR3 sequence: CASSPLRGLNYGYTF. DNA of the CDR3: TGTGCCAGCAGTCCATTGAGGGGGTTGAACTATGGCTACACCTTC.

The genes are TRBV7-9 and TRBJ1-2; TRBD1 matches at 10 bases. CDR3 length equals 17 residues. CDR1 SEHNR and CDR2 FQNEAQ come from the germline V gene (reference sequence). Trimming cost V 1 base and J 4 bases; bases outside gene matches: 9. CDR3 region: CASSLDPRDRGLYGYTF. The CDR3 DNA sequence: TGTGCCAGCAGCTTAGATCCTCGGGACAGGGGACTCTATGGCTACACCTTC. The full variable domain, completed using reference TRBV7-9 and TRBJ1-2, is DTGVSQNPRHKITKRGQNVTFRCDPISEHNRLYWYRQTLGQGPEFLTYFQNEAQLEKSRLLSDRFSAERPKGSFSTLEIQRTEQGDSAMYLCASSLDPRDRGLYGYTFGSGTRLTVV.

The chain couples TRBV20-1 to TRBJ1-1, with unresolved D. V shed 3 bases and J shed 10 bases, with 15 bases lying between them. The CDR3 has 12 residues. Germline CDR1 is DFQATT and CDR2 is SNEGSKA (reference sequence). CDR3 DNA: TGCAGTGCTAGTAGTTCCGACTCTCTAGCTTTCTTT. Encoded protein: CSASSSDSLAFF.

CDR3 amino acids: CASSSGTLETQYF. The CDR3 coding sequence is TGTGCCAGCAGCTCCGGGACTTTAGAGACCCAGTACTTC. The chain combines TRBV7-8 with TRBJ2-5, with D possibly TRBD2 on 6 matching bases. The length of the CDR3 is 13 residues. V was pared by 4 bases and J by 4 bases, with 10 bases between. Germline loops: CDR1 SGHVS, CDR2 FQNEAQ.

Here the CDR3 reads CATSGDTGGLDEQFF. The CDR3 DNA sequence: TGTGCCACCAGTGGTGATACAGGGGGCCTGGATGAGCAGTTCTTC. The chain recombines TRBV24-1 with TRBJ2-1; 9 positions match TRBD1. The CDR3 covers 15 residues. Trimming cost V 5 bases and J 8 bases; bases outside gene matches: 9. Germline CDR1 and CDR2: KGHDR and SFDVKD.

The J gene is TRBJ2-5, the V gene TRBV7-9; D not certain. This CDR3 has 15 residues. Germline values: CDR1 SEHNR, CDR2 FQNEAQ (reference sequence). The ends were cut back, 3 bases at V and 1 base at J, with 12 bases in the middle. The CDR3 region is CASSFNSATQETQYF. CDR3 coding DNA: TGTGCCAGCAGCTTTAATTCGGCGACCCAAGAGACCCAGTACTTC.

V is TRBV18 and J is TRBJ2-4; the match to TRBD1 covers 10 bases. The germline gives CDR1 KGHSH, CDR2 LQKENI. V lost 2 bases to trimming and J lost 0 bases; unmatched junction nucleotides: 1. The CDR3 is 16 amino acids. Here the CDR3 reads CASSPGTGVAKNIQYF. As DNA, the CDR3 is TGTGCCAGCTCACCAGGGACAGGGGTAGCCAAAAACATTCAGTACTTC. Full variable domain (outside the CDR3, taken from reference TRBV18 and TRBJ2-4): NAGVMQNPRHLVRRRGQEARLRCSPMKGHSHVYWYRQLPEEGLKFMVYLQKENIIDESGMPKERFSAEFPKEGPSILRIQQVVRGDSAAYFCASSPGTGVAKNIQYFGAGTRLSVL.

This clone occurred once. The chain has TRBV9 and TRBJ1-1, with a tentative D call TRBD1 (5 bases). Germline V gene data show CDR1 as SGDLS and CDR2 as YYNGEE. This CDR3 is 13 amino acids long. Trimming removed 0 bases at V and 9 bases at J, with 12 bases between. The CDR3 DNA sequence: TGTGCCAGCAGCGTAGATGAGACAGATAAAGCTTTCTTT. Residues: CASSVDETDKAFF.